This T cell receptor beta chain was captured by sequencing in a study of blood T cell repertoires in COVID-19. This CDR3 spans 11 amino acids. The germline V and J ends were trimmed by 5 bases and 3 bases, with 5 bases remaining between them. Germline CDR1 is KGHSH and CDR2 is LQKENI. How the authors handled the data: Amplification of reference gene primers was used by the study to estimate nucleated cell counts. Measured with immunoSEQ multiplex PCR; TCRdb has only the in-frame clones, and not every one. The V and J calls and clone size come from that table; D and trimming were worked out from the DNA. In the table there are 220,000 or so clones, around 80% of which are singletons.

Sequencing input: peripheral blood. This sequence joins TRBV18 and TRBJ2-7; D is unclear. The receptor's source is a woman between 65 and 79 years old with acute or convalescent COVID-19. The DNA for the CDR3 is TGTGCCAGCTCAATAGACTACGAGCAGTACTTC. This translates into CASSIDYEQYF.